This entry lists 27 T cell receptor beta chains sequenced from one sample in a study of control samples from healthy donors and cancer patients. Measured with immunoSEQ multiplex PCR; TCRdb has only the in-frame clones, and not every one. In the table there are about 51,000 clones, 80% of which are singletons. Sequencing input: blood. The receptors originated from a man aged 65 to 79 in good health.

This chain uses TRBV5-4 with TRBJ1-2; 10 bases are shared with TRBD1. The germline V gene has CDR1 SGHNT and CDR2 YYREEE (reference sequence). V was clipped by 4 bases and J by 8 bases; unmatched bases: 8. The CDR3 totals 14 residues. The CDR3 coding sequence is TGTGCCAGCAGCGTGGCCGGACAGGGGGTAGGCTACACCTTC. This gives the protein CASSVAGQGVGYTF. The full variable domain, completed using reference TRBV5-4 and TRBJ1-2, is ETGVTQSPTHLIKTRGQQVTLRCSSQSGHNTVSWYQQALGQGPQFIFQYYREEENGRGNFPPRFSGLQFPNYSSELNVNALELDDSALYLCASSVAGQGVGYTFGSGTRLTVV.

This chain links TRBV28 with TRBJ1-2; 9 nucleotides align to TRBD1. The CDR3 totals 13 residues. The V gene end was trimmed by 5 bases and the J gene end by 8 bases; junction bases not matched to a gene: 6. In germline, CDR1 is MDHEN, CDR2 SYDVKM. CDR3 coding DNA: TGTGCCAGCAGTCCGGACAGGGGAAGGGGCTACACCTTC. Its protein product is CASSPDRGRGYTF.

This clone appeared a single time. The chain employs TRBV19 and TRBJ2-2; 11 bases line up with TRBD2. The V gene end was trimmed by 6 bases and the J gene end by 11 bases; junction bases not matched to a gene: 11. Germline V gives CDR1 LNHDA, CDR2 SQIVND (reference sequence). The CDR3 extends over 15 amino acids. The CDR3 nucleotides are TGTGCCAGTAGCCCCCGACTAGCGGGGATTCCCGAGCTGTTTTTT. Translation: CASSPRLAGIPELFF.

The rearrangement links TRBV18 to TRBJ2-7; D is undetermined. The CDR3 has 12 amino acids. The germline gives CDR1 KGHSH, CDR2 LQKENI. V dropped 2 bases and J dropped 4 bases, with 6 bases sitting between them. In nucleotides, the CDR3 is TGTGCCAGCTCACCAACGCTATACGAGCAGTACTTC. This sequence encodes CASSPTLYEQYF.

This clone is a singleton in its sample. The chain recombines TRBV28 with TRBJ2-1; a possible D gene is TRBD2 (7 bases). V was cut by 10 bases and J by 13 bases, with 20 bases left in between. The V gene's germline CDR1 is MDHEN and CDR2 SYDVKM. The CDR3 consists of 12 residues. The CDR3 DNA is TGTGCCACCTTATCGCCGGGGGGCCCTCAGTTCTTC. It specifies CATLSPGGPQFF.

V and J are TRBV30 and TRBJ2-3; TRBD1 aligns across 7 bases. V was clipped by 0 bases and J by 1 base; unmatched bases: 4. Germline CDR1 GTSNPN, CDR2 SVGIG (reference sequence). This CDR3 comprises 15 residues. The CDR3 loop reads CAWSVTGTGTDTQYF. The CDR3 DNA follows: TGTGCCTGGAGTGTGACCGGGACAGGCACAGATACGCAGTATTTT.

The rearrangement joins TRBV28 to TRBJ2-1; 8 nucleotides align to TRBD1. CDR3 size: 14 residues. V lost 8 bases to trimming and J lost 5 bases; unmatched junction nucleotides: 8. From germline, CDR1 is MDHEN and CDR2 SYDVKM. Here the CDR3 DNA reads TGTGCCAGCTTGTTTGGACAGGGCAACAATGAGCAGTTCTTC. This gives the protein CASLFGQGNNEQFF.

The chain links TRBV13 to TRBJ2-1; a weak D match, TRBD1 (5 bases). Trimming took off 7 bases at V and 4 bases at J, with 17 bases between the two ends. Germline CDR1 reads PRHDT; CDR2 reads FYEKMQ (reference sequence). This CDR3 contains 15 residues. The CDR3 loop reads CASTPFGAAYNEQFF. The CDR3, as DNA: TGTGCCAGCACCCCGTTTGGGGCGGCGTACAATGAGCAGTTCTTC.

The V call is TRBV19, the J call TRBJ1-1; D is undetermined. Per the germline V gene, CDR1 is LNHDA and CDR2 is SQIVND (reference sequence). This CDR3 contains 16 residues. Trimming took 1 base from V and 2 from J, leaving 14 bases between them. DNA for the CDR3: TGTGCCAGTAGTATAGGTCCATCCCTCGTCAACACTGAAGCTTTCTTT. Translation: CASSIGPSLVNTEAFF.

The V call is TRBV11-2, the J call TRBJ1-2; 12 bases fit TRBD1. CDR1 SGHAT and CDR2 FQNNGV come from the germline V gene. CDR3 size: 14 residues. J was trimmed by 5 bases and V by 5 bases; bases with no gene match: 3. The CDR3 loop reads CASSPGQGAYGYTF. CDR3 nucleotides: TGTGCCAGCAGCCCGGGACAGGGGGCTTATGGCTACACCTTC. The entire variable domain, with the rest obtained from reference TRBV11-2 and TRBJ1-2, is as follows: EAGVAQSPRYKIIEKRQSVAFWCNPISGHATLYWYQQILGQGPKLLIQFQNNGVVDDSQLPKDRFSAERLKGVDSTLKIQPAKLEDSAVYLCASSPGQGAYGYTFGSGTRLTVV.

In DNA, the CDR3 is TGTGCCTGGAGTAGACTTCCGGGACAGGGGCTGAACACTGAAGCTTTCTTT. This encodes CAWSRLPGQGLNTEAFF. The genes are TRBV30 and TRBJ1-1; 10 nucleotides align to TRBD1. Germline-derived CDR1 and CDR2 are GTSNPN and SVGIG (reference sequence). V shed 2 bases and J 0 bases; nucleotides not matched to a gene: 9. The CDR3 covers 17 residues.

The chain employs TRBV19 and TRBJ2-3; D possibly corresponds to TRBD2 (5 bases). Trimming removed 7 bases at V and 3 bases at J, with 14 bases between. Germline CDR1 reads LNHDA; CDR2 reads SQIVND (reference sequence). The CDR3 runs to 14 residues. CDR3 nucleotide sequence: TGTGCCAGTAAGGTTACTAGGGCTACAGATACGCAGTATTTT. Protein sequence: CASKVTRATDTQYF.

V usage is TRBV10-2 and J usage is TRBJ2-6, with a tentative D call TRBD1 (6 bases). CDR3 length: 18 amino acids. Germline V gene sequence: CDR1 WSHSY, CDR2 SAAADI. Trimming removed 8 bases at V and 4 bases at J, with 24 bases between. CDR3 sequence: CASAGLDRPRSGANVLTF. As DNA, the CDR3 is TGCGCCAGCGCCGGCCTCGACAGGCCCCGAAGCGGGGCCAACGTCCTGACTTTC.

The genes are TRBV5-1 and TRBJ2-1; 7 bases line up with TRBD1. The length of the CDR3 is 15 residues. V was clipped by 0 bases and J by 2 bases; unmatched bases: 2. Germline lookup yields CDR1 SGHRS and CDR2 YFSETQ. Written as DNA, the CDR3 is TGCGCCAGCAGCTTGGTGGGACAGACCTACAATGAGCAGTTCTTC. Protein product: CASSLVGQTYNEQFF.

The J gene is TRBJ1-1, the V gene TRBV29-1, with a weak D call TRBD1 (6 bases). CDR3 length equals 12 residues. The V and J ends lost 7 bases and 0 bases respectively, with 9 bases between them. Germline CDR1 and CDR2: SQVTM and ANQGSEA. The CDR3 region is CSGQAMNTEAFF. The DNA for the CDR3 is TGCAGCGGACAGGCCATGAACACTGAAGCTTTCTTT.

This chain joins TRBV6-5 and TRBJ1-6, with D unresolved. CDR3 length equals 16 residues. V was pared by 4 bases and J by 0 bases, with 10 bases between. CDR1 MNHEY and CDR2 SVGAGI come from the germline V gene. The CDR3 loop reads CASSSQQISYNSPLHF. CDR3 DNA: TGTGCCAGCAGTTCCCAGCAAATCTCCTATAATTCACCCCTCCACTTT.

This clone occurred a few times. The CDR3 DNA follows: TGTGCCAGCAGCTTAGCGGCAAACTACCAAGAGACCCAGTACTTC. Protein product: CASSLAANYQETQYF. This sequence joins TRBV11-2 and TRBJ2-5, with D unresolved. The V gene lost 1 base and the J gene lost 0 bases, with 9 bases spanning the gap. This CDR3 comprises 15 residues. Germline V CDR1 and CDR2: SGHAT, FQNNGV. The whole variable domain, remainder taken from reference TRBV11-2 and TRBJ2-5, is EAGVAQSPRYKIIEKRQSVAFWCNPISGHATLYWYQQILGQGPKLLIQFQNNGVVDDSQLPKDRFSAERLKGVDSTLKIQPAKLEDSAVYLCASSLAANYQETQYFGPGTRLLVL.

The chain links TRBV5-4 to TRBJ2-7, with D possibly matching TRBD2 (6 bases). From germline, CDR1 is SGHNT and CDR2 YYREEE (reference sequence). This CDR3 has 13 residues. V was pared by 4 bases and J by 1 base, with 9 bases between. CDR3 region: CASSLAGSYEQYF. The CDR3 DNA reads TGTGCCAGCAGCCTGGCGGGGTCCTACGAGCAGTACTTC.

The chain is built from TRBV11-3 and TRBJ2-6; 8 positions match TRBD1. This CDR3 spans 17 amino acids. The V gene's germline CDR1 is SGHNT and CDR2 YENEEA. J was trimmed by 3 bases and V by 0 bases; bases with no gene match: 4. DNA of the CDR3: TGTGCCAGCAGCTTAGACAGGGGGCTATATGGGGCCAACGTCCTGACTTTC. It is translated as CASSLDRGLYGANVLTF.

This clone was seen once. The rearrangement uses TRBV28 and TRBJ1-4; unclear D gene. This CDR3 comprises 11 residues. CDR1 and CDR2 from the germline V gene are MDHEN and SYDVKM. V was clipped by 2 bases and J by 7 bases, with 2 bases between them. The CDR3 nucleotides are TGTGCCAGCAGTTTAGCTGAAAAACTGTTTTTT. This sequence encodes CASSLAEKLFF.

V is TRBV28 and J is TRBJ2-7, with 7 positions matching TRBD1. V trimming: 7 bases; J trimming: 2 bases; junction bases outside the gene matches: 11. This CDR3 contains 15 residues. The germline CDR1 and CDR2 sequences are MDHEN and SYDVKM. The CDR3 DNA reads as TGTGCCAGCACTCTTCACAGGGGTCCCGCCTACGAGCAGTACTTC. Its translation is CASTLHRGPAYEQYF.

This clone showed up just a few times. DNA for the CDR3: TGTGCCAGCAGCGCTTCACGGGCATTCTACAATGAGCAGTTCTTC. This translates into CASSASRAFYNEQFF. The chain has TRBV9 and TRBJ2-1; D not resolved. CDR1 is SGDLS and CDR2 is YYNGEE in the germline V gene. V dropped 3 bases and J dropped 3 bases, with 13 bases sitting between them. CDR3 size: 15 residues.

This clone is a singleton in its sample. The V gene is TRBV5-1, the J gene TRBJ1-1; 11 bases agree with TRBD1. Germline trimming cut 3 bases from V and 6 bases from J; bases unmatched to any gene: 1. The CDR3 length is 13 residues. Per the germline V gene, CDR1 is SGHRS and CDR2 is YFSETQ. CDR3 bases: TGCGCCAGCAGCTGGACAGGGGGCTCTGAAGCTTTCTTT. Protein product: CASSWTGGSEAFF.

The chain is built from TRBV2 and TRBJ2-5; 7 bases match TRBD2. Per the germline V gene, CDR1 is SNHLY and CDR2 is FYNNEI. The CDR3 consists of 15 residues. V lost 5 bases to trimming and J lost 4 bases; unmatched junction nucleotides: 10. CDR3 residues: CASSPRKTGGETQYF. The CDR3 nucleotides read TGTGCCAGCAGTCCCCGGAAAACGGGGGGAGAGACCCAGTACTTC.

V gene TRBV2 combines with J gene TRBJ1-1; no clear D gene. The germline V and J ends were trimmed by 7 bases and 1 base, with 4 bases remaining between them. This CDR3 has 11 residues. The germline V gene encodes CDR1 SNHLY and CDR2 FYNNEI. The chain's CDR3 is CASMPNTEAFF. DNA of the CDR3: TGTGCCAGCATGCCGAACACTGAAGCTTTCTTT.

About this clone: In the same sample, other DNA sequences code for this CDR3. The CDR3 DNA reads as TGTGCCAGCAGCTTAGATCGGAACACTGAAGCTTTCTTT. It yields the protein CASSLDRNTEAFF. The chain employs TRBV7-8 and TRBJ1-1; D remains unclear. Trimming cost V 1 base and J 1 base, with 4 bases left between them. The CDR3 is 13 amino acids. Germline V gene sequence: CDR1 SGHVS, CDR2 FQNEAQ.

This clone was seen once. The V gene is TRBV3-1 (or the pseudogene TRBV3-2), the J gene TRBJ1-1, with D possibly matching TRBD1 (6 bases). Trimming left V 7 bases short and J 1 base short, with 13 bases between. CDR1 LGHDT and CDR2 YNNKEL come from the germline V gene (reference sequence). CDR3 size: 14 residues. The CDR3 coding sequence is TGTGCCAGCAAGTACGGGACATCGAACACTGAAGCTTTCTTT. Translation gives CASKYGTSNTEAFF.